This TCR beta chain was sequenced in a study of human thymus T cells. The study, taken as a whole, reports: Thymic and blood repertoires appeared to show biased V and J gene usage.

Some clones are missing from TCRdb's copy, which holds only in-frame ones; the method was immunoSEQ multiplex PCR. This table holds roughly 60,000 clones, 94% found once. Donation came from healthy Finnish infants having corrective surgery for congenital heart defects. In its sample, this clone was seen once. Its target is unknown. The sequencing input was blood. The clonotype was recovered from a boy less than two years old with a congenital heart defect but otherwise immunologically healthy.

The CDR3 spells CASSLERREWDSTF. CDR3 sequence (DNA): TGTGCCAGCAGCTTGGAACGTAGGGAATGGGACTCCACCTTC. This rearrangement joins TRBV5-4 to TRBJ1-2; TRBD1 might be the D (5 bases). CDR1 and CDR2 from the germline V gene are SGHNT and YYREEE (reference sequence). V lost 0 bases to trimming and J lost 13 bases, with 19 bases between them. This CDR3 comprises 14 residues.